This T cell receptor beta chain was sequenced for a study of T cell responses to AZD1222 COVID-19 vaccine. Only in-frame clones appear in the TCRdb table, and some are missing; sequencing was by immunoSEQ multiplex PCR. This table has around 130,000 clones, around 85% appearing once. Study conclusions and caveats: CD4 TCRs associated with vaccination spanned spike, dominating at 160-218 and 743-854. Baseline seropositives among AZD1222 recipients totaled only 6 or 7.

The CDR3 loop spans 13 amino acids. Trimming stripped 5 bases from V and 6 bases from J, with 11 bases between. The germline V gene encodes CDR1 LNHDA and CDR2 SQIVND (reference sequence). About this clone: Its antigen is unidentified.

The starting material was peripheral blood, obtained on day 0 of AZD1222 vaccination. The TCR comes from an adult in good health. The chain employs TRBV19 and TRBJ1-5; D is possibly TRBD1 (5 bases). The CDR3 loop is CASSETVGQPQHF. CDR3 sequence (DNA): TGTGCCAGTAGTGAGACAGTGGGTCAGCCCCAGCATTTT.